These T cell receptor beta chains were read from a single sample in a study of T cell repertoires in cytomegalovirus infection. TCRdb processed the reads anew with MiXCR; each CDR3 protein has one entry. The sample has some 480,000 distinct CDR3 sequences, 25% to 35% seen once; the top ten hold 17%. For these receptors, no antigen is known. The specimen comprised cultured PBMCs, sampled from culture after CMV antigen stimulation. These receptors were collected from a human donor in good health (CMV status not recorded). Some clones in this sample may be carry-over from other donors' samples. CDR3s include the opening cysteine and the closing phenylalanine or tryptophan. The order of the fields is V gene, D gene, J gene, clone size, CDR3 protein, CDR3 DNA. The D gene is left open where the match is weak. Clone size is given for some rows only: seen once, a few or many times, or a class if the clone is expanded.

v_gene: TRBV7-2
d_gene: NA
j_gene: TRBJ1-5
abundance: many
CDR3aa: CASSLELQNQPQHF
CDR3nt: TGTGCCAGCAGCTTAGAGTTACAGAATCAGCCCCAGCATTTT

v_gene: TRBV20-1
d_gene: NA
j_gene: TRBJ1-1
abundance: once
CDR3aa: CSARVVVEGRAFF
CDR3nt: TGCAGTGCTAGAGTCGTGGTGGAAGGGAGGGCTTTCTTT

v_gene: TRBV6-2/TRBV6-3
d_gene: NA
j_gene: TRBJ1-1
abundance: NA
CDR3aa: CASTKIGGANTEAFF
CDR3nt: TGTGCCAGCACCAAAATTGGGGGGGCTAACACTGAAGCTTTCTTT

v_gene: TRBV18
d_gene: NA
j_gene: TRBJ1-1
abundance: NA
CDR3aa: CASSPLLQGNTEAFF
CDR3nt: TGTGCCAGCTCACCACTCCTACAGGGAAACACTGAAGCTTTCTTT

v_gene: TRBV7-6
d_gene: NA
j_gene: TRBJ2-3
abundance: few
CDR3aa: CASSRSRTDTQYF
CDR3nt: TGTGCCAGCAGTCGCTCTCGCACAGATACGCAGTATTTT

v_gene: TRBV7-9
d_gene: NA
j_gene: TRBJ2-6
abundance: few
CDR3aa: CASRLRDPFRSGANVLTF
CDR3nt: TGTGCCAGCAGGCTGAGGGACCCATTTCGCTCGGGGGCCAACGTCCTGACTTTC

v_gene: TRBV19
d_gene: NA
j_gene: TRBJ2-1
abundance: few
CDR3aa: CASSSLGGRYNEQFF
CDR3nt: TGTGCCAGTAGCAGTCTTGGGGGCAGGTACAATGAGCAGTTCTTC

v_gene: TRBV7-3
d_gene: NA
j_gene: TRBJ2-7
abundance: NA
CDR3aa: CASSSLPGYEQYF
CDR3nt: TGTGCCAGCAGCTCCCTCCCGGGCTACGAGCAGTACTTC

v_gene: TRBV20-1
d_gene: NA
j_gene: TRBJ2-4
abundance: NA
CDR3aa: CSATRPADKNIQYF
CDR3nt: TGCAGTGCGACCCGGCCGGCTGACAAAAACATTCAGTACTTC

v_gene: TRBV11-2
d_gene: NA
j_gene: TRBJ2-3
abundance: few
CDR3aa: CASRRDVSYLNTQYF
CDR3nt: TGTGCCAGCAGGCGAGACGTCTCGTACTTAAATACGCAGTATTTT

v_gene: TRBV7-3
d_gene: NA
j_gene: TRBJ2-1
abundance: NA
CDR3aa: CASSLSEVGEQFF
CDR3nt: TGTGCCAGCAGCTTAAGTGAGGTTGGTGAGCAGTTCTTC

v_gene: TRBV19
d_gene: NA
j_gene: TRBJ2-3
abundance: NA
CDR3aa: CASRTGTSTDTQYF
CDR3nt: TGTGCCAGTAGGACCGGGACTAGCACAGATACGCAGTATTTT